The present entry profiles one TCR beta chain with its context. What it binds is unknown. This sample was included in a study of long-term antiretroviral therapy in people with HIV. General study results and limits: Clones showing expansion before ART dominated the repertoire at all time points.

Version v3.0 of the immunoSEQ assay ran at survey level. Sequencing was performed with immunoSEQ multiplex PCR; in TCRdb, only in-frame clones are kept and a portion is missing. The sample carries about 38,000 clones, around 86% recorded once. The CDR3 is made up of 14 amino acids. Germline V gene data show CDR1 as LGHNA and CDR2 as YSLEER. Trimming removed 0 bases from V and 4 bases from J, with 7 bases in between. The origin of this receptor is a man aged 18 to 29 with HIV. This chain joins TRBV4-3 and TRBJ2-1; TRBD1 might be the D (5 bases). Sequences were derived from unsorted PBMCs, sampled 1.5 years after starting antiretroviral therapy. CDR3 sequence: CASSQEQGYNEQFF. As DNA, the CDR3 is TGCGCCAGCAGCCAAGAGCAGGGATACAATGAGCAGTTCTTC.